This TCR beta chain is drawn from a study of shared clonotypes between healthy human individuals. Study-level results: Generation of non-shared clonotypes was less probable than generation of clonotypes shared by all four donors. The authors expected sequencing depth to affect clonotype sharing among donors. Donor scarcity curtailed the genetic and exposure-history diversity represented herein.

To note about this clone: Antigen: not known.

TCRdb's table, derived via immunoSEQ multiplex PCR, lists solely in-frame clones and lacks some. The repertoire consists of some 660,000 clones, with roughly 72% occurring once and the leading ten covering 1.5% to 2%. Trimming shortened V by 0 bases and J by 5 bases, and 10 bases separated the two germline ends. The CDR3 has 13 amino acids. The germline gives CDR1 GTSNPN, CDR2 SVGIG (reference sequence). The source is a woman between 25 and 40 years old in good health. The sequenced sample consisted of memory CD4+ T cells sorted from blood. Subset given: CD45RA-negative fraction. V usage is TRBV30 and J usage is TRBJ1-1; D is uncertain. The CDR3 DNA is TGTGCCTGGAGTGTCGGTGAAGAGACTGAAGCTTTCTTT. Translating gives CAWSVGEETEAFF.